This paragraph covers one TCR beta chain sequence. Its antigen remains unidentified. Base quality data are lacking; no much larger clone is found one base away. The CDR3 sequence holds 14 residues, the cysteine and phenylalanine included. Of all the DNA, just the CDR3 is kept, 42 bases in frame from base 1. The V and J ends are trimmed by 11 bases and 4 bases, leaving 15 bases between them. The germline V gene supplies CDR1 MNHEY and CDR2 SVGAGI. These data are taken from a study of brain T cells in children with intractable seizures (dated by TCRdb to about 2021). Context from the whole study: As a first screen for immune gene transcripts, resected brain tissue from about 58 pediatric epilepsy surgery cases was run on a NanoString immunology panel. Of the roughly twelve selected surgery cases, pre-surgery blood was also sequenced for eight, so four had brain tissue only.

The immunoSEQ assay was applied to genomic DNA to generate the TCR beta chain sequences. As for the original processing: CDR3 sequences not starting with the conserved framework cysteine at position 104 were manually removed. To get clonality, the normalized Shannon's Diversity Index was subtracted from one, giving values from 0 (maximal diversity) to 1 (oligoclonal). Chi-squared comparison-of-proportions tests were used to check whether the frequency of the same CDR3 differed between samples, for example brain versus blood. Public clonotypes were identified by searching immuneACCESS, and similarity to known antiviral clonotypes was assessed with the VDJdb browser. This immuneACCESS table, as held by TCRdb, lists in-frame sequences with V and J called but not all clones. Of the missing ones, under half trace to an unresolved V gene in checked studies; the others have no known cause. V and J calls and clone size are those listed in that table; D and trimming were worked out from the DNA. The sample table contains over a thousand clones; only one count was recorded for 83% of them. The ten largest account for 20% to 25% of the sample.

What this sample's time point label stands for: resected brain tissue, or blood drawn just prior to surgery. The surgery cases with the highest brain T cell transcript signatures were chosen for TCR beta chain sequencing of brain tissue, and also of blood when blood was available. Prior to surgery, the patients had been treated with at least one anti-epileptic drug. TCR-sequenced patients were children with drug-resistant epilepsy due to tuberous sclerosis complex, focal cortical dysplasia, Rasmussen encephalitis or hemimegalencephaly. The brain samples were frozen blocks of fresh involved tissue resected during epilepsy surgery. Bulk genomic DNA was isolated from unsorted brain tissue and whole blood using the Monarch genomic DNA purification kit. General conclusions and limits of the study: Both public and private clones were found among the top 50 brain clonotypes, and the most abundant public CDR3 in each case closely resembled known HCMV, EBV or influenza A epitope-specific CDR3s. Viral specificity was inferred only from CDR3 sequence similarity, and patients' HCMV serostatus was unknown. Sequencing depth differed between pre- and post-surgery blood, so clones missing from the pre-surgery sample may reflect undersampling.

Source: resected brain tissue, taken at surgery. The chain was built from TRBV6-5 and TRBJ2-6, with a weak D call of TRBD1 (5 bases match). The source is a boy between 5 and 17 years old with focal cortical dysplasia and intractable seizures. This receptor has the CDR3 CAVQGPLGANVLTF. The bases are TGTGCCGTCCAGGGTCCCCTAGGGGCCAACGTCCTGACTTTC.